Below, 20 T cell receptor beta chains from the same sample are listed, as sequenced in a study of blood T cells in healthy people across ages. A J-beta primer mix and a sample-barcoded 5' primer were used in a second PCR of about 6 to 12 cycles. TCRdb fed the 5' RACE reads into MiXCR, producing one record per CDR3 protein. The sample yields over a million distinct CDR3 sequences, 45% seen once. Input material: blood. The origin of the receptors is a woman aged 55-70 years in good health.

The chain couples TRBV20-1 to TRBJ2-5, with D uncertain. Germline CDR1 reads DFQATT; CDR2 reads SNEGSKA (reference sequence). The CDR3 contains 13 residues. V lost 5 bases, J lost 2 bases, and 12 bases lay in between. CDR3 nucleotide sequence: TGCAGTGCTCCTCGCGAATTACAAGAGACCCAGTACTTC. It is translated as CSAPRELQETQYF.

The V and J genes are TRBV6-2 or TRBV6-3 and TRBJ2-7, with D uncertain. The J call may be in error: the DNA end matches TRBJ2-5 better. The CDR3 loop spans 14 amino acids. The germline V gene has CDR1 MNHEY and CDR2 SVGEGT. CDR3 sequence reads: CASSLHQAQWTQYF. The CDR3 region has the DNA TGTGCCAGCAGTCTACACCAGGCCCAGTGGACCCAGTACTTC.

V usage is TRBV15 and J usage is TRBJ2-7; D possibly corresponds to TRBD2 (6 bases). The ends were cut back, 3 bases at V and 0 bases at J, with 9 bases in the middle. Per the germline V gene, CDR1 is LNHNV and CDR2 is YYDKDF (reference sequence). This CDR3 spans 14 amino acids. CDR3 bases: TGTGCCACCAGCAGGGAGGGCGACTCCTACGAGCAGTACTTC. Protein product: CATSREGDSYEQYF.

The rearrangement uses TRBV11-2 and TRBJ2-3; TRBD2 agrees at 7 bases. This CDR3 is 16 amino acids long. Germline V gene data show CDR1 as SGHAT and CDR2 as FQNNGV. J was trimmed by 4 bases and V by 0 bases; bases with no gene match: 7. CDR3 in amino acids: CASSLDLAGVSDTQYF. The CDR3 DNA follows: TGTGCCAGCAGCTTAGACCTCGCGGGAGTTTCAGATACGCAGTATTTT. Complete variable domain (other parts from reference TRBV11-2 and TRBJ2-3): EAGVAQSPRYKIIEKRQSVAFWCNPISGHATLYWYQQILGQGPKLLIQFQNNGVVDDSQLPKDRFSAERLKGVDSTLKIQPAKLEDSAVYLCASSLDLAGVSDTQYFGPGTRLTVL.

This chain's CDR3 is CASSSRTSGVGDTQYF. Written as DNA, the CDR3 is TGTGCCAGCAGTTCACGGACTAGCGGGGTTGGTGATACGCAGTATTTT. The chain couples TRBV12-3 or TRBV12-4 to TRBJ2-3, with 12 bases aligning to TRBD2. The CDR3 extends over 16 amino acids. J gave up 6 bases and V 4 bases, and 8 bases lay outside the gene matches.

This clonotype was counted between two and nine times. DNA for the CDR3: TGCGCCAGCAGCCAAGATCGCCTAGCGGGAGTTGAAGATACGCAGTATTTT. Translated: CASSQDRLAGVEDTQYF. The chain carries TRBV4-1 and TRBJ2-3, with 10 bases lining up with TRBD2. This CDR3 is built from 17 residues. Germline V gene sequence: CDR1 MGHRA, CDR2 YSYEKL. J lost 5 bases, V lost 0 bases, and 8 bases had no gene match.

This chain joins TRBV4-2 and TRBJ2-5; 9 bases are shared with TRBD1. The germline gives CDR1 LGHNA, CDR2 YNFKEQ. The CDR3 totals 15 residues. J lost 11 bases, V lost 3 bases, and 13 bases had no gene match. The CDR3 nucleotides read TGTGCCAGCAGCCATCAAGACAGGGGGGACAATGAGCAGTACTTC. It specifies CASSHQDRGDNEQYF.

This clonotype was seen more than once but under ten times. The CDR3 nucleotides are TGTGCCAGCAGTTCTCCGGGGACAGAGCACACCGAGCAGTACTTC. Amino acid sequence: CASSSPGTEHTEQYF. The chain carries TRBV27 and TRBJ2-7, with 7 nucleotides matching TRBD1. Germline V gene sequence: CDR1 MNHEY, CDR2 SMNVEV (reference sequence). With 4 bases clipped from V and 6 bases from J, the junction kept 12 bases outside the gene matches. CDR3 size: 15 residues.

This clonotype was detected ten times or more. The chain recombines TRBV29-1 with TRBJ1-1; D unresolved. The CDR3 totals 11 residues. Germline V CDR1 and CDR2: SQVTM, ANQGSEA. Trimming cost V 7 bases and J 3 bases, with 9 bases left between them. The CDR3 spells CSAVFYTEAFF. As DNA, the CDR3 is TGCAGCGCTGTATTTTACACTGAAGCTTTCTTT.

The V gene is TRBV18, the J gene TRBJ2-3; D remains unclear. The V end lost 8 bases, the J end lost 1 base, and 10 bases lay between the germline ends. CDR3 size: 13 residues. Germline V gene data show CDR1 as KGHSH and CDR2 as LQKENI. CDR3 loop: CASAPGRTDTQYF. DNA for the CDR3: TGTGCCAGCGCGCCGGGCCGCACAGATACGCAGTATTTT.

The CDR3 DNA reads as TGTGCCAGCAGCCGGAGGGGGGGAGGAACTGAAGCTTTCTTT. Its protein is CASSRRGGGTEAFF. This chain connects TRBV3-1 to TRBJ1-1, with TRBD1 as a possible D gene (6 bases). Germline V gene sequence: CDR1 LGHDT, CDR2 YNNKEL (reference sequence). There are 14 residues in the CDR3. V was shortened by 4 bases and J by 5 bases, with 14 bases between the two germline ends.

The rearrangement links TRBV3-1 to TRBJ1-5, with TRBD1 as a possible D gene (6 bases). Trimming left V 1 base short and J 2 bases short, with 12 bases between. This CDR3 is built from 16 residues. Per the germline V gene, CDR1 is LGHDT and CDR2 is YNNKEL (reference sequence). Here the CDR3 reads CASSQGRGAGNQPQHF. CDR3 bases: TGTGCCAGCAGCCAAGGCCGGGGGGCCGGCAATCAGCCCCAGCATTTT.

With respect to this clonotype: A much larger clone lies one base from this, so it may be a read error. This sequence joins TRBV3-1 and TRBJ2-7, with 13 bases fitting TRBD2. Trimming cost V 7 bases and J 0 bases; bases outside gene matches: 3. CDR3 length: 15 amino acids. Germline lookup yields CDR1 LGHDT and CDR2 YNNKEL (reference sequence). CDR3 loop: CASTRTSGSSYEQYF. The CDR3 coding sequence is TGTGCCAGCACCCGGACTAGCGGGAGCTCCTACGAGCAGTACTTC.

The chain couples TRBV27 to TRBJ1-2; 7 nucleotides line up with TRBD1. The ends lost 5 bases at V and 4 bases at J; junction bases unmatched: 7. Germline V gene sequence: CDR1 MNHEY, CDR2 SMNVEV (reference sequence). This CDR3 has 14 residues. The CDR3 loop reads CASSPTTGRYGYTF. Written as DNA, the CDR3 is TGTGCCAGCAGTCCAACGACAGGGCGCTATGGCTACACCTTC.

The chain employs TRBV5-1 and TRBJ2-1, with D possibly being TRBD2 (5 bases). V lost 0 bases, J lost 9 bases, and 13 bases lay in between. CDR1 and CDR2 from the germline V gene are SGHRS and YFSETQ. CDR3 length: 14 residues. The CDR3 is CASSLGGQVGEQFF. CDR3 DNA: TGCGCCAGCAGCTTGGGAGGGCAGGTGGGTGAGCAGTTCTTC.

This chain connects TRBV20-1 to TRBJ2-5; the D gene is possibly TRBD1 (6 bases). The CDR3 has 12 amino acids. Germline lookup yields CDR1 DFQATT and CDR2 SNEGSKA (reference sequence). V was pared by 2 bases and J by 5 bases, with 9 bases between. The CDR3 protein is CSARQGSETQYF. The CDR3 nucleotides read TGCAGTGCTAGACAGGGGAGTGAGACCCAGTACTTC.

This chain joins TRBV20-1 and TRBJ2-5; the match to TRBD2 covers 11 bases. The V gene's germline CDR1 is DFQATT and CDR2 SNEGSKA (reference sequence). The CDR3 has 19 residues. J was trimmed by 11 bases and V by 2 bases; bases with no gene match: 25. In DNA form, the CDR3 reads TGCAGTGCTAGACCGGGGCCAGGGCTAGCGGGAGGTTTTCAGGGGGAGCAGTACTTC. The encoded protein is CSARPGPGLAGGFQGEQYF.

At least ten counts were recorded for this clonotype. The chain recombines TRBV12-3 or TRBV12-4 with TRBJ2-7; weak D call: TRBD1 (5 bases). This CDR3 contains 16 residues. V lost 4 bases, J lost 4 bases, and 20 bases lay in between. CDR3 amino acids: CASSSPLSRGSYEQYF. In nucleotides, the CDR3 is TGTGCCAGCAGTTCCCCCCTCTCTAGGGGATCATACGAGCAGTACTTC.

The chain combines TRBV20-1 with TRBJ1-4, with a weak D call TRBD1 (5 bases). CDR3 length equals 14 residues. CDR1 and CDR2 from the germline V gene are DFQATT and SNEGSKA (reference sequence). The V end lost 0 bases, the J end lost 4 bases, and 9 bases lay between the germline ends. The CDR3 loop reads CSARDRQSNEKLFF. CDR3 nucleotides: TGCAGTGCTAGAGATCGACAGAGTAATGAAAAACTGTTTTTT.

In regard to this clonotype: At one boundary the junction diverges from the germline segment, which might be a read error. The chain couples TRBV2 to TRBJ2-5, with 7 bases that match TRBD2. The better agreement between TRBJ2-4 and the DNA end casts doubt on the J call. The CDR3 extends over 14 amino acids. Per germline, CDR1 SNHLY and CDR2 FYNNEI. The CDR3 DNA is TGTTTGGTTGCGGGAGAGGTAGCCAAAAGCATTCAGTACTTC. Its translation is CLVAGEVAKSIQYF.